The clone carrying this TCR beta chain has at least ten counts. Antigen specificity is unknown. The data derive from a study of Graves' ophthalmopathy and Graves' hyperthyroidism. Broader study findings: The model's ophthalmopathy progression predictions had 55% to 71% sensitivity and less than 75% specificity. Stable hyperthyroidism and ophthalmopathy were told apart by a 13-signature model, which achieved 85% to 90% sensitivity and over 65% specificity. Most thyroid-expanded clonotypes exceeding 0.001 frequency were also found in blood.

Amplification targeted the TCR beta CDR3 regions, with RNA transcripts as the source material. HTBI primers were employed in first-round RT-PCR, then a second-round multiplex PCR followed. TCRdb ran MiXCR on the multiplex PCR reads and lists one entry per CDR3 protein. Among some 1.1 million distinct CDR3 sequences listed, 36% were seen once. Trimming removed 6 bases from V and 3 bases from J; junction bases left unmatched: 14. Germline V gene sequence: CDR1 SQVTM, CDR2 ANQGSEA. The CDR3 covers 15 residues. The sequencing input was peripheral blood or thyroid tissue (not recorded which). This TCR was sampled from an adult man with Graves' hyperthyroidism. The chain is built from TRBV29-1 and TRBJ2-7; 7 positions agree with TRBD2. Here the CDR3 reads CSVEDTSAPHYEQYF. Written as DNA, the CDR3 is TGCAGCGTAGAGGATACTAGCGCCCCTCACTACGAGCAGTACTTC.